A single sample is the source of the 20 T cell receptor beta chains below, sequenced in a study of shared clonotypes between healthy human individuals. The assay was immunoSEQ multiplex PCR, and TCRdb's table has in-frame clones only and misses some. The repertoire includes millions of clones, around 94% of them detected once, and about 0.13% sits in the top ten. The sequenced material came from naive CD4+ T cells sorted from blood. The subset is: CD45RA+ positively selected. Receptor source: a man aged 18 to 29 in good health.

V gene TRBV18 combines with J gene TRBJ2-3; D gene ambiguous. CDR1 and CDR2 (germline): KGHSH, LQKENI. The CDR3 has 15 amino acids. With 3 bases removed from V and 4 bases from J, the gap between germline ends came to 14 bases. Here the CDR3 DNA reads TGTGCCAGCTCACCCATCCCTGGGGTCGCAGATACGCAGTATTTT. Protein sequence: CASSPIPGVADTQYF.

This chain links TRBV28 with TRBJ2-5; D perhaps matches TRBD2 (6 bases). V was trimmed by 5 bases and J by 7 bases, leaving 23 bases between them. The V gene's germline CDR1 is MDHEN and CDR2 SYDVKM. The CDR3 is 16 amino acids. CDR3 region: CASSDTPGVLWRTQYF. The CDR3, as DNA: TGTGCCAGCAGTGACACCCCGGGAGTCCTTTGGAGGACCCAGTACTTC. The entire variable domain, with the rest obtained from reference TRBV28 and TRBJ2-5, is as follows: DVKVTQSSRYLVKRTGEKVFLECVQDMDHENMFWYRQDPGLGLRLIYFSYDVKMKEKGDIPEGYSVSREKKERFSLILESASTNQTSMYLCASSDTPGVLWRTQYFGPGTRLLVL.

CDR3 nucleotides: TGCGCCAGCAGCCAAGATATTCGGGTCCTTAATGAGCAGTTCTTC. Residues: CASSQDIRVLNEQFF. The chain uses TRBV4-1 and TRBJ2-1; D not certain. This CDR3 comprises 15 residues. The germline gives CDR1 MGHRA, CDR2 YSYEKL. Trimming removed 0 bases at V and 7 bases at J, with 13 bases between.

The chain employs TRBV4-3 and TRBJ2-2; 8 bases are shared with TRBD2. The CDR3 sequence is 18 residues long. V gave up 2 bases and J gave up 4 bases; unmatched junction bases: 12. Germline CDR1 LGHNA, CDR2 YSLEER. This CDR3 is CASSQSGVAGRGTGELFF. CDR3 in DNA: TGCGCCAGCAGCCAATCCGGTGTAGCCGGGAGGGGCACCGGGGAGCTGTTTTTT.

Comments on this clone: Distinct nucleotide sequences in the sample also encode this CDR3. This chain uses TRBV6-5 with TRBJ1-1; no firm D call. Between the trimmed V and J ends, which lost 5 bases and 1 base, there was a span of 2 bases. There are 11 residues in the CDR3. CDR1 and CDR2 from the germline V gene are MNHEY and SVGAGI. The CDR3 is CASSRNTEAFF. For the CDR3, the DNA is TGTGCCAGCAGTCGGAACACTGAAGCTTTCTTT.

The chain carries TRBV5-1 and TRBJ2-2; D gene uncertain. Per germline, CDR1 SGHRS and CDR2 YFSETQ. The germline V and J ends were trimmed by 7 bases and 3 bases, with 16 bases remaining between them. CDR3 length: 15 amino acids. The CDR3 bases are TGCGCCAGCGGGAATCCAGTGGCAGACACCGGGGAGCTGTTTTTT. Translating gives CASGNPVADTGELFF.

This rearrangement joins TRBV7-2 to TRBJ2-4, with D perhaps matching TRBD2 (5 bases). The V and J ends lost 1 base and 2 bases respectively, with 9 bases between them. The length of the CDR3 is 15 residues. In germline, CDR1 is SGHTA, CDR2 FQGNSA. The chain's CDR3 is CASSLGGITKNIQYF. The CDR3 bases are TGTGCCAGCAGCTTAGGAGGGATCACCAAAAACATTCAGTACTTC.

This chain uses TRBV27 with TRBJ2-1; D is possibly TRBD1 or TRBD2 (6 bases each). Germline lookup yields CDR1 MNHEY and CDR2 SMNVEV (reference sequence). V shed 2 bases and J shed 7 bases, with 15 bases lying between them. The CDR3 extends over 15 amino acids. The CDR3 region has the DNA TGTGCCAGCAGTTTAGGACCGGGGGCGCTTAATGAGCAGTTCTTC. Residues: CASSLGPGALNEQFF.

This rearrangement joins TRBV7-9 to TRBJ2-4; D not resolved. Per germline, CDR1 SEHNR and CDR2 FQNEAQ (reference sequence). Trimming cost V 2 bases and J 0 bases, with 2 bases left between them. This CDR3 contains 13 residues. CDR3 in amino acids: CASSLLAKNIQYF. For the CDR3, the DNA is TGTGCCAGCAGCTTATTAGCCAAAAACATTCAGTACTTC. The full variable domain, with the rest looked up from reference TRBV7-9 and TRBJ2-4, is DTGVSQNPRHKITKRGQNVTFRCDPISEHNRLYWYRQTLGQGPEFLTYFQNEAQLEKSRLLSDRFSAERPKGSFSTLEIQRTEQGDSAMYLCASSLLAKNIQYFGAGTRLSVL.

The genes are TRBV10-3 and TRBJ2-7; 10 nucleotides agree with TRBD1. V was clipped by 8 bases and J by 7 bases; unmatched bases: 8. Germline V CDR1 and CDR2: ENHRY, SYGVKD. This CDR3 is 13 amino acids long. This chain's CDR3 is CAIAGTGVDEQYF. The CDR3 DNA reads as TGTGCCATCGCGGGGACAGGGGTGGATGAGCAGTACTTC.

This rearrangement joins TRBV7-9 to TRBJ1-6; D ambiguous. V lost 1 base, J lost 8 bases, and 6 bases lay in between. Germline V lookup: CDR1 SEHNR, CDR2 FQNEAQ (reference sequence). The CDR3 is 13 amino acids. The DNA for the CDR3 is TGTGCCAGCAGCTTAGTTGACTATTCACCCCTCCACTTT. The encoded protein is CASSLVDYSPLHF.

The genes are TRBV5-8 and TRBJ2-7; weak D call: TRBD1 (6 bases). Germline V gives CDR1 SGHTS, CDR2 YDEGEE. This CDR3 has 14 amino acids. V lost 3 bases to trimming and J lost 7 bases, with 17 bases between them. The CDR3 DNA sequence: TGTGCCAGCAGCTCTGGGACAAGTCATGAAGAGCAGTACTTC. As protein: CASSSGTSHEEQYF.

This clone was seen just once. The rearrangement joins TRBV7-3 to TRBJ2-1; D gene ambiguous. Trimming removed 2 bases at V and 0 bases at J, with 8 bases between. CDR3 length: 15 residues. The V gene's germline CDR1 is SGHTA and CDR2 FQGTGA. The CDR3 nucleotides read TGTGCCAGCAGCTTACGTCAAAACTCCTACAATGAGCAGTTCTTC. Protein product: CASSLRQNSYNEQFF.

The chain has TRBV2 and TRBJ2-5; 10 nucleotides line up with TRBD2. CDR3 size: 12 residues. V lost 8 bases, J lost 3 bases, and 0 bases stayed unmatched. Germline CDR1 and CDR2: SNHLY and FYNNEI. The CDR3 DNA reads as TGTGCCAGCGGACTAGCGGAAGAGACCCAGTACTTC. This sequence encodes CASGLAEETQYF.

CDR3 sequence (DNA): TGTGCCAGCTCAAGAGAAGGACAAACGAACACCGGGGAGCTGTTTTTT. Its protein is CASSREGQTNTGELFF. The chain carries TRBV18 and TRBJ2-2; tentative D call: TRBD1 (5 bases). Germline V gene data show CDR1 as KGHSH and CDR2 as LQKENI. CDR3 length equals 16 residues. The V gene lost 5 bases and the J gene lost 0 bases, with 13 bases spanning the gap.

A single count supports this clone. This sequence joins TRBV11-2 and TRBJ1-1; D is perhaps TRBD1 (6 bases). Trimming shortened V by 5 bases and J by 4 bases, and 14 bases separated the two germline ends. The V gene's germline CDR1 is SGHAT and CDR2 FQNNGV. CDR3 length: 14 residues. In nucleotides, the CDR3 is TGTGCCAGCAGCCCTCGGGGGGCCGGCACTGAAGCTTTCTTT. Its protein product is CASSPRGAGTEAFF. Based on the CDR3 plus reference TRBV11-2 and TRBJ1-1, the full variable domain is EAGVAQSPRYKIIEKRQSVAFWCNPISGHATLYWYQQILGQGPKLLIQFQNNGVVDDSQLPKDRFSAERLKGVDSTLKIQPAKLEDSAVYLCASSPRGAGTEAFFGQGTRLTVV.

A single count supports this clone. The chain employs TRBV5-1 and TRBJ2-5; TRBD1 aligns across 8 bases. Germline V gives CDR1 SGHRS, CDR2 YFSETQ. There are 15 residues in the CDR3. J gave up 2 bases and V 4 bases, and 7 bases lay outside the gene matches. CDR3 region: CASSASGQGQETQYF. In DNA form, the CDR3 reads TGCGCCAGCAGCGCCTCCGGACAGGGTCAAGAGACCCAGTACTTC. The full variable domain, in which reference TRBV5-1 and TRBJ2-5 provide the parts outside the CDR3, is KAGVTQTPRYLIKTRGQQVTLSCSPISGHRSVSWYQQTPGQGLQFLFEYFSETQRNKGNFPGRFSGRQFSNSRSEMNVSTLELGDSALYLCASSASGQGQETQYFGPGTRLLVL.

The V and J genes are TRBV6-5 and TRBJ1-6; D is ambiguous. Germline CDR1 is MNHEY and CDR2 is SVGAGI. The length of the CDR3 is 14 residues. V shed 2 bases and J shed 9 bases, with 11 bases lying between them. The CDR3 nucleotides read TGTGCCAGCAGTTACAATGAGGGCGCTTCACCCCTCCACTTT. This gives the protein CASSYNEGASPLHF.

The V call is TRBV7-8, the J call TRBJ2-1, with 7 nucleotides matching TRBD2. The V and J ends lost 5 bases and 15 bases, in that order; junction bases with no gene match: 19. This CDR3 has 15 amino acids. In germline, CDR1 is SGHVS, CDR2 FQNEAQ. CDR3 protein: CASSTPGLADPLWFF. The DNA of the CDR3 is TGTGCCAGCAGCACACCAGGGCTAGCGGATCCTTTGTGGTTCTTC. Looking up the rest from reference TRBV7-8 and TRBJ2-1 gives the full variable domain: GAGVSQSPRYKVAKRGQDVALRCDPISGHVSLFWYQQALGQGPEFLTYFQNEAQLDKSGLPSDRFFAERPEGSVSTLKIQRTQQEDSAVYLCASSTPGLADPLWFFGPGTRLTVL.

The chain is built from TRBV27 and TRBJ2-2; no firm D call. The CDR3 is 13 residues long. Looked up from germline, CDR1 is MNHEY and CDR2 is SMNVEV (reference sequence). V lost 3 bases and J 6 bases, leaving 8 bases between the germline ends. CDR3 in amino acids: CASSLYVSGELFF. The DNA for the CDR3 is TGTGCCAGCAGTTTGTACGTCTCCGGGGAGCTGTTTTTT.